This record looks at one TCR beta chain sequence and its context. Antigen specificity is unknown. The CDR3 regions of TCR beta were amplified from RNA transcripts. Using the HTBI primer set, a first-round RT-PCR was run on the TCR CDR3. TCRdb itself ran the multiplex PCR reads through MiXCR, one entry per CDR3 protein. The sample includes some 570,000 distinct CDR3 sequences, roughly a sixth of them seen just once. The sample comes from a study of T cells in Graves' hyperthyroidism and ophthalmopathy. Whole-study results and caveats: Ophthalmopathy cases were set apart from stable hyperthyroidism by a 13 V-J model.

Germline V lookup: CDR1 SQVTM, CDR2 ANQGSEA. The V gene lost 3 bases and the J gene lost 2 bases, with 7 bases spanning the gap. The CDR3 has 12 residues. Specimen: blood. This sequence joins TRBV29-1 and TRBJ2-5, with D hard to call. The receptor's source is a woman younger than 30 with Graves' ophthalmopathy. CDR3 nucleotide sequence: TGCAGCGTTGATGGCAGACAAGAGACCCAGTACTTC. Its translation: CSVDGRQETQYF.